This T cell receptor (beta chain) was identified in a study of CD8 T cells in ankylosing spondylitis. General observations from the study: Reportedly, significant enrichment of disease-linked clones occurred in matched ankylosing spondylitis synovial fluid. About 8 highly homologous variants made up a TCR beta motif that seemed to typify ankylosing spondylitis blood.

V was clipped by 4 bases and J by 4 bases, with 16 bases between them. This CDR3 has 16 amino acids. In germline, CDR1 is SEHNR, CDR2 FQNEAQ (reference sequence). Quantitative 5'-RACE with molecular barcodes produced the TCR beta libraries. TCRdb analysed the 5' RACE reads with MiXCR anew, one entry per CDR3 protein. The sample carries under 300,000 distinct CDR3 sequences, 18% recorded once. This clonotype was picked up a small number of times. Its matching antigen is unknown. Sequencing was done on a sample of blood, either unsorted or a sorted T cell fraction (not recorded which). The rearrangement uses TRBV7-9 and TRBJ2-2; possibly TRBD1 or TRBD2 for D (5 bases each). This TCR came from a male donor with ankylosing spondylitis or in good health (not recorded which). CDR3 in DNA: TGTGCCAGCAGCTGGGACGAGGGACGAACCACCGGGGAGCTGTTTTTT. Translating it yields CASSWDEGRTTGELFF.